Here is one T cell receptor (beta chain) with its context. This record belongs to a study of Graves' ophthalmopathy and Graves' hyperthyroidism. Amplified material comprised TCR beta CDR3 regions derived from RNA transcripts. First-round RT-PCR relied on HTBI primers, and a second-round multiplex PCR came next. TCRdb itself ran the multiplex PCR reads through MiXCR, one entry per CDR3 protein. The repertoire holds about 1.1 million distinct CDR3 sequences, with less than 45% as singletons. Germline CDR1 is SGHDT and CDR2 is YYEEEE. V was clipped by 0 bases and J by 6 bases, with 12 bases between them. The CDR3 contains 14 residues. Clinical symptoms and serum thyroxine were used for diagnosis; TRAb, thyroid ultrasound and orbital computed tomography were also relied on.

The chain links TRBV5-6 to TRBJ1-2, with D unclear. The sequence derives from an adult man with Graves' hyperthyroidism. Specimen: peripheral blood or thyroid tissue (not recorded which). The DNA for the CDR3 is TGTGCCAGCAGCTTGGAGGAAGAGCGAGATGGCTACACCTTC. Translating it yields CASSLEEERDGYTF.